The present entry profiles one T cell receptor beta chain with its context. The antigen remains undetermined. These data come from a study of OX40 agonist ivuxolimab in advanced cancers. Study as a whole: Three patients responded partially, comprising one with hepatocellular carcinoma and two with cutaneous melanoma. Study-level results: Part of the nonresponder group also had normalized T-cell clonal expansion that was low. Relative to CD4+, CD8+ T cells held more expanded clones on average.

The repertoire was sequenced with immunoSEQ multiplex PCR; TCRdb's copy has only in-frame clones and lacks some. The sample includes about 20,000 clones, about 81% seen only once; the top ten take 14%. The CDR3 has 15 amino acids. The V gene's germline CDR1 is SGHRS and CDR2 YFSETQ. V was cut by 3 bases and J by 7 bases, with 16 bases left in between. This TCR came from an adult with an advanced solid tumor such as melanoma, head and neck, liver or kidney cancer. This chain uses TRBV5-1 with TRBJ2-2; D is perhaps TRBD1 (6 bases). Sample: CD4+ or CD8+ T cells sorted from blood, taken in a trial of the OX40 agonist ivuxolimab. The CDR3 loop is CASSSPGTQNGELFF. In DNA form, the CDR3 reads TGCGCCAGCAGCTCTCCCGGGACACAAAACGGGGAGCTGTTTTTT.